This T cell receptor (beta chain) was identified during a study of blood T cell repertoires in COVID-19. At the level of the study: T cells, B-cell-depleted T cells, or PBMCs supplied cDNA or gDNA.

The germline gives CDR1 ENHRY, CDR2 SYGVKD. Germline trimming cut 6 bases from V and 2 bases from J; bases unmatched to any gene: 8. The CDR3 sequence is 17 residues long. Libraries were prepared by immunoSEQ multiplex PCR; TCRdb keeps only in-frame clonotypes and omits some of them. The repertoire has hundreds of thousands of clones, 90% of them found once; the top ten carry 2% to 3%. Participants came from about two dozen US areas, aged roughly 18 to 95 years. Two negative PCRs, clearance, or symptom resolution characterized the recovered Cohort 3 donors. The sequenced material came from PBMCs or T cells enriched from blood (not recorded which). The chain combines TRBV10-3 with TRBJ2-6, with 9 bases identical to TRBD1. This receptor was obtained from a man aged 60 to 69 who had recovered from COVID-19. The CDR3 DNA reads as TGTGCCATCAGGGGGGACAGGGTGAGAACTGGGGCCAACGTCCTGACTTTC. Residues: CAIRGDRVRTGANVLTF.